Sequencing of this T cell receptor beta chain was carried out in a study of early T cells in non-severe SARS-CoV-2 infection. Germline CDR1 SGHDN, CDR2 FVKESK. The ends lost 5 bases at V and 0 bases at J; junction bases unmatched: 5. The CDR3 length is 16 residues. At least ten counts were recorded for this clonotype. Researchers attached unique molecular identifiers to individual cDNA molecules. MiXCR, applied by TCRdb to the 5' RACE reads, yields one record per CDR3 protein. Of around 99,000 distinct CDR3 sequences in the sample, 8.5% to 14% were seen once. Sequencing was done on a sample of whole blood. This sequence originates from an adult who was a healthcare worker with PCR-confirmed SARS-CoV-2 infection or an uninfected control (not recorded which). The chain has TRBV14 and TRBJ2-7; 12 bases align to TRBD2. Here the CDR3 DNA reads TGTGCCAGCAGCATTCGACTAGCGGGAGTCTCCTACGAGCAGTACTTC. The encoded protein is CASSIRLAGVSYEQYF.